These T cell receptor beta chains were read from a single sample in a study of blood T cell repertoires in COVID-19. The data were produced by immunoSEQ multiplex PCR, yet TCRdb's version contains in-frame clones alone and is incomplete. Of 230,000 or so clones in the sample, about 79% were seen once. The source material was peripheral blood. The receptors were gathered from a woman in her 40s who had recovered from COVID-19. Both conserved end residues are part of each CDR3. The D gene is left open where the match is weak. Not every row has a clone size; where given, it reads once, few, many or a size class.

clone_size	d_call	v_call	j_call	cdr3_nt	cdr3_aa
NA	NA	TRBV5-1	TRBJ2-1	TGCGCCAGCAGCGGAGGGACGGATTCCTACAATGAGCAGTTCTTC	CASSGGTDSYNEQFF
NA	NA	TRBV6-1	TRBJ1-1	TGTGCCAGCAGTGAGGAGGGTAAAGCTTTCTTT	CASSEEGKAFF
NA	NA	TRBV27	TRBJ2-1	TGTGCCAGCAGTTTGGGGGGGCCTCTCAATGAGCAGTTCTTC	CASSLGGPLNEQFF
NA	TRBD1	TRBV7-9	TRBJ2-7	TGTGCCAGCAGCCCATTGGTGGACAGGGAATTCCCCTACGAGCAGTACTTC	CASSPLVDREFPYEQYF
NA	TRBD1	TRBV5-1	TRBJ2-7	TGCGCCAGCCCGGGACAGGGTCAAACCTACGAGCAGTACTTC	CASPGQGQTYEQYF
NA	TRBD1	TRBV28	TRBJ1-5	TGTGCCAGCACCCGTAGGACAGGCGATATTAGGAATCAGCCCCAGCATTTT	CASTRRTGDIRNQPQHF
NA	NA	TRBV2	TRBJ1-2	TGTGCCAGCAGTGGGGAGGTGGATCGCTACTATGGCTACACCTTC	CASSGEVDRYYGYTF
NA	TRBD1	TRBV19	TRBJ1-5	TGTGCCAGTAGACCACAGGGGGCTAGCAATCAGCCCCAGCATTTT	CASRPQGASNQPQHF
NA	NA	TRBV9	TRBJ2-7	TGTGCCAGCAGCGTAGCGGAAGGGGCCTACGAGCAGTACTTC	CASSVAEGAYEQYF
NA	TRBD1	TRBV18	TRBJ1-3	TGTGCCAGCTCACCAGGACAGGGAGGTGGAAACACCATATATTTT	CASSPGQGGGNTIYF
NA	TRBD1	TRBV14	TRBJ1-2	TGTGCCAGCAGCCTCTTGGACAGGAACTTTTTATATGGCTACACCTTC	CASSLLDRNFLYGYTF
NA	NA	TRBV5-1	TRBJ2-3	TGCGCCAGCAGCTTGGTGCGGGTTAGCACAGATACGCAGTATTTT	CASSLVRVSTDTQYF
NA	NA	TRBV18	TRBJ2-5	TGTGCCAGCTCACCAATGACAAGCGGGCAAGAGACCCAGTACTTC	CASSPMTSGQETQYF
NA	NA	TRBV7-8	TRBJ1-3	TGTGCCAGCAGTACGGTCTCTGGAAACACCATATATTTT	CASSTVSGNTIYF
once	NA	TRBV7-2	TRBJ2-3	TGTGCCAGCAGCGTCCAGGGGACCTGGGGAGATACGCAGTATTTT	CASSVQGTWGDTQYF
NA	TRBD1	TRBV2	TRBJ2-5	TGTGCCAGCAGTACAGGGGATGGAGAGACCCAGTACTTC	CASSTGDGETQYF
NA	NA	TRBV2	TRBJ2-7	TGTGCCAGCAGGACCCTGTCCGGGGCCTACGAGCAGTACTTC	CASRTLSGAYEQYF
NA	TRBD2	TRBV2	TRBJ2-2	TGTGCCAGCAGGGAACTAGCGGGGGCCGTCGGGGAGCTGTTTTTT	CASRELAGAVGELFF
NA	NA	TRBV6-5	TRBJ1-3	TGTGCCAGCAGGCGAGCCACCTCTGGAAACACCATATATTTT	CASRRATSGNTIYF
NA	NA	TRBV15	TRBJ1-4	TGTGCCACCAGCAGAGTTCAGTATGAAAAACTGTTTTTT	CATSRVQYEKLFF
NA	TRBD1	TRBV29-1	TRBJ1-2	TGCAGCGTGGTGACAGGGGAAAACTATGGCTACACCTTC	CSVVTGENYGYTF
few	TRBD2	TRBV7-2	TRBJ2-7	TGTGCCAGCAGTTTTTCGGGGGGTCTCTACGAGCAGTACTTC	CASSFSGGLYEQYF
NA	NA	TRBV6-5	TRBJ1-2	TGTGCCAGCAGTCCCCGGGGGGGGCGTAACTATGGCTACACCTTC	CASSPRGGRNYGYTF
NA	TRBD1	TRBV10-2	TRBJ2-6	TGCGCCAGCCGTCCCGGGACAGGGTCTGGGGCCAACGTCCTGACTTTC	CASRPGTGSGANVLTF
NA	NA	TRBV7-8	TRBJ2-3	TGTGCCAGCAGCTCGGCCGGAGGAGGCGCAGATACGCAGTATTTT	CASSSAGGGADTQYF
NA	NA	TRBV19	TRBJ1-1	TGTGCCAGTAGTATACAGGGAAGGTTGACTGAAGCTTTCTTT	CASSIQGRLTEAFF
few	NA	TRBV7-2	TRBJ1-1	TGTGCCAGCAGCTTAGTAGGGGGGAACACTGAAGCTTTCTTT	CASSLVGGNTEAFF
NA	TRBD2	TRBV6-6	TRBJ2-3	TGTGCCAGCAGTGGCTCAACTAGCGGGGGGGCAGATACGCAGTATTTT	CASSGSTSGGADTQYF
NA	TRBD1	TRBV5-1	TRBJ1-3	TGCGCCAGCAGCTTGGCGGCAGGGGGCCTTGGAAACACCATATATTTT	CASSLAAGGLGNTIYF
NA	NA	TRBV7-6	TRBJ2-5	TGTGCCAGCAGCCCTCTGGGAGGGGGACTCCAAGAGACCCAGTACTTC	CASSPLGGGLQETQYF
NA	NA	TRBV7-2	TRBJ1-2	TGTGCCAGCAGCTTAGAGTTTAGCAGGGCCTATGGCTACACCTTC	CASSLEFSRAYGYTF
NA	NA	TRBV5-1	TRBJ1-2	TGCGCCAGCAGCAAAACAGGGACCCCCTATGGCTACACCTTC	CASSKTGTPYGYTF
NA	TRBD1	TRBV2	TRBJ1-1	TGTGCCAGCAGTGAAGGGACAGGGGGCACTGAAGCTTTCTTT	CASSEGTGGTEAFF
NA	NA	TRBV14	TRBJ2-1	TGTGCCAGCAGCCGGGTGGGAGTGAAAACCTACAATGAGCAGTTCTTC	CASSRVGVKTYNEQFF
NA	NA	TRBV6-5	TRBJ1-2	TGTGCCAGCACCCGGGGGGTCGAAGGCTACACCTTC	CASTRGVEGYTF
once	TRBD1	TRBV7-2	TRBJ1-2	TGTGCCAGCAACCTTATGGCAGGGGGAAGTAGTGGCTACACCTTC	CASNLMAGGSSGYTF
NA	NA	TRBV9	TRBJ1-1	TGTGCCAGCGGGTTTGGGGCAAACACTGAAGCTTTCTTT	CASGFGANTEAFF
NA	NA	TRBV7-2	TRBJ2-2	TGTGCCAGCAGCTTATCTCCCAGGGGCCACACCGGGGAGCTGTTTTTT	CASSLSPRGHTGELFF
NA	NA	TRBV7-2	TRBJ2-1	TGTGCCAGCAGCTTAGCGGTGACAGAGTACAATGAGCAGTTCTTC	CASSLAVTEYNEQFF
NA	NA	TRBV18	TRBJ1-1	TGTGCCAGCTCAAATCGGATTGAGGGTGAAGCTTTCTTT	CASSNRIEGEAFF
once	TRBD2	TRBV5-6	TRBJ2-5	TGTGCCAGCAGCCCATTAATAGCGACTAGCGGGGGCGGGGAAGAGACCCAGTACTTC	CASSPLIATSGGGEETQYF
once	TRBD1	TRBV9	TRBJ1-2	TGTGCCAGCAGCCCCCGGGACAGGGCCTCGCATGGCTACACCTTC	CASSPRDRASHGYTF
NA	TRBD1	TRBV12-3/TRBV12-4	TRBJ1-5	TGTGCCAGCAGAAGAGACAGGGCTCAGCCCCAGCATTTT	CASRRDRAQPQHF
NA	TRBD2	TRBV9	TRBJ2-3	TGTGCCAGCAGCGTCAGGGGCGGGGGGGCCGGAGATACGCAGTATTTT	CASSVRGGGAGDTQYF